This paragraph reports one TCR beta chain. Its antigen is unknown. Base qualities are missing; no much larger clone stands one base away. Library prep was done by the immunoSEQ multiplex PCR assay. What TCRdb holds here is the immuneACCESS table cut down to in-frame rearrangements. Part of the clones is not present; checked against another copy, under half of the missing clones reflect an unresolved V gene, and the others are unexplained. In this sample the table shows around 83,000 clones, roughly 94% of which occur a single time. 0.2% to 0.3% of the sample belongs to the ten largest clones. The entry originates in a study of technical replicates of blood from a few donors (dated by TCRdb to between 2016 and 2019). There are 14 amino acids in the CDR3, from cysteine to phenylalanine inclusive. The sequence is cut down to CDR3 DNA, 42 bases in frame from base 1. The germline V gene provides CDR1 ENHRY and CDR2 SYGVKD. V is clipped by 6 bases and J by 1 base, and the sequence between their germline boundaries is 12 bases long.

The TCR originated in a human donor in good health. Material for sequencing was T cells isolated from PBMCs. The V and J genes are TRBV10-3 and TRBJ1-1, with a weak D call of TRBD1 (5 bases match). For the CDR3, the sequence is CAISPQEKNTEAFF. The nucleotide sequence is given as TGTGCCATCAGCCCACAGGAAAAGAACACTGAAGCTTTCTTT.